This T cell receptor beta chain is from a study of blood T cell repertoires in COVID-19. On the study more broadly: COVID-19 samples, acute and convalescent, were from the United States, Italy and Spain. Nucleic acid was either cDNA or gDNA, and it came from T cells, B-cell-depleted T cells, or PBMCs.

This clone was picked up one time. The assay was immunoSEQ multiplex PCR, and TCRdb's table has in-frame clones only and misses some. This sample has about 55,000 clones, with 85% to 90% found just once. After removal of 4 bases from V and 5 bases from J, the junction contained 13 bases not matched to a gene. Germline CDR1 is LGHDT and CDR2 is YNNKEL (reference sequence). The CDR3 totals 17 residues. The sequencing sample was made of peripheral blood. This clonotype was sampled from a man in his sixties with acute or convalescent COVID-19. The V and J genes are TRBV3-1 (or the pseudogene TRBV3-2) and TRBJ2-5; 10 bases line up with TRBD2. The CDR3 here is CASSPYLASGREETQYF. In DNA, the CDR3 is TGTGCCAGCAGCCCCTATTTGGCTAGCGGGAGAGAGGAGACCCAGTACTTC.